One sample yielded the 30 T cell receptor beta chains listed below, sequenced in a study of blood T cell repertoires in COVID-19. Here immunoSEQ multiplex PCR was the method, and the copy in TCRdb shows in-frame clones only, minus some. The sample shows around 75,000 clones, 84% of them seen only once. The sequencing input was peripheral blood. The receptors were sampled from a man aged 45-65 years with COVID-19, enrolled during active disease.

The rearrangement links TRBV4-2 to TRBJ2-1; 7 bases line up with TRBD1. The V segment lost 1 base and the J segment 3 bases; nucleotides outside the gene matches: 3. The CDR3 length is 15 residues. Germline loops: CDR1 LGHNA, CDR2 YNFKEQ. The CDR3 DNA reads as TGTGCCAGCAGCCAAGCCGGGACAGACTACAATGAGCAGTTCTTC. Amino acid sequence: CASSQAGTDYNEQFF.

V usage is TRBV7-6 and J usage is TRBJ2-7, with D possibly matching TRBD2 (9 bases). Trimming shortened V by 4 bases and J by 0 bases, and 22 bases separated the two germline ends. CDR1 is SGHVS and CDR2 is FNYEAQ in the germline V gene. The CDR3 is 18 residues long. In nucleotides, the CDR3 is TGTGCCAGCAGCTCCCCAGGGGGCGGGGGGGAAAACTCCTACGAGCAGTACTTC. Protein: CASSSPGGGGENSYEQYF.

This clone came up many times. The chain carries TRBV7-9 and TRBJ1-3, with D possibly TRBD1 on 5 matching bases. V was shortened by 2 bases and J by 8 bases, with 13 bases between the two germline ends. The CDR3 has 14 amino acids. The germline gives CDR1 SEHNR, CDR2 FQNEAQ (reference sequence). CDR3 coding DNA: TGTGCCAGCAGCTTAAGGGGCGACGGAGACACCATATATTTT. It translates to CASSLRGDGDTIYF.

This clone was counted between two and nine times. The CDR3 protein is CASSSDKTLHF. The CDR3 bases are TGTGCCAGCAGTTCTGACAAGACCCTCCACTTT. The chain employs TRBV6-5 and TRBJ1-6, with D unclear. The V gene's germline CDR1 is MNHEY and CDR2 SVGAGI. This CDR3 comprises 11 residues. Between the trimmed V and J ends, which lost 4 bases and 14 bases, there was a span of 9 bases.

This clone was counted once. The chain recombines TRBV30 with TRBJ1-1, with TRBD1 matching 8 bases. The CDR3 is 13 residues long. The ends lost 7 bases at V and 1 base at J; junction bases unmatched: 5. Germline V CDR1 and CDR2: GTSNPN, SVGIG (reference sequence). The CDR3 spells CAFRTGPNTEAFF. CDR3 DNA sequence: TGTGCCTTTAGGACAGGGCCGAACACTGAAGCTTTCTTT.

The rearrangement joins TRBV3-1 (or the pseudogene TRBV3-2) to TRBJ2-7; possible D gene TRBD1, 6 bases. The V gene lost 2 bases and the J gene lost 3 bases, with 8 bases spanning the gap. Germline CDR1 and CDR2: LGHDT and YNNKEL (reference sequence). This CDR3 contains 13 residues. CDR3 residues: CASSQPGHYEQYF. For the CDR3, the DNA is TGTGCCAGCAGCCAACCGGGACACTACGAGCAGTACTTC.

The chain links TRBV4-3 to TRBJ1-4, with unresolved D. The CDR3 is made up of 14 amino acids. V dropped 2 bases and J dropped 6 bases, with 10 bases sitting between them. Germline values: CDR1 LGHNA, CDR2 YSLEER. In nucleotides, the CDR3 is TGCGCCAGCAGCCAATTATCGTCTGATGAAAAACTGTTTTTT. The encoded protein is CASSQLSSDEKLFF.

A few counts support this clone. This chain links TRBV19 with TRBJ1-1; 8 nucleotides line up with TRBD1. Unmatched junction bases numbered 8, after V lost 4 bases and J lost 10 bases. This CDR3 contains 13 residues. Germline-derived CDR1 and CDR2 are LNHDA and SQIVND (reference sequence). The CDR3 DNA reads TGTGCCAGTAGTACGTTTCAGGGGGCTGGAGCTTTCTTT. Translating gives CASSTFQGAGAFF.

This clone was found a few times. V usage is TRBV10-3 and J usage is TRBJ1-2; 8 nucleotides match TRBD1. This CDR3 is 13 amino acids long. J gave up 8 bases and V 10 bases, and 12 bases lay outside the gene matches. Germline CDR1 and CDR2: ENHRY and SYGVKD. The CDR3 sequence is CATCCTDRAGYTF. The DNA for the CDR3 is TGTGCCACCTGCTGTACGGACAGGGCGGGCTACACCTTC.

The chain employs TRBV12-3 or TRBV12-4 and TRBJ2-5, with D perhaps matching TRBD1 (5 bases). V lost 3 bases to trimming and J lost 5 bases, with 10 bases between them. CDR3 length: 13 amino acids. CDR3 DNA: TGTGCCAGCAGTTTTGCCAGGGATGAGACCCAGTACTTC. Encoded protein: CASSFARDETQYF.

The chain links TRBV4-3 to TRBJ2-7; perhaps TRBD1 as D (5 bases). Germline loops: CDR1 LGHNA, CDR2 YSLEER. The CDR3 is made up of 13 amino acids. V lost 3 bases and J 2 bases, leaving 8 bases between the germline ends. This CDR3 reads CASSQQQAYEQYF. CDR3 in DNA: TGCGCCAGCAGCCAGCAACAGGCCTACGAGCAGTACTTC.

J is TRBJ2-7 and V is TRBV18; the D is unclear. Trimming cost V 4 bases and J 2 bases, with 12 bases left between them. The germline V gene has CDR1 KGHSH and CDR2 LQKENI. The CDR3 is made up of 14 amino acids. CDR3 nucleotide sequence: TGTGCCAGCTCACTTACCGGGTCCGCCTACGAGCAGTACTTC. It codes for CASSLTGSAYEQYF.

This clone appeared a single time. The chain combines TRBV12-3 or TRBV12-4 with TRBJ1-1; 11 bases are a match to TRBD1. J was trimmed by 10 bases and V by 9 bases; bases with no gene match: 4. There are 11 residues in the CDR3. As DNA, the CDR3 is TGTGCCAGTGGACAGGGGGCGGCAGCTTTCTTT. It encodes CASGQGAAAFF.

The rearrangement uses TRBV11-2 and TRBJ1-5; D call uncertain. This CDR3 region has 15 residues. V was pared by 1 base and J by 0 bases, with 7 bases between. Germline V CDR1 and CDR2: SGHAT, FQNNGV. In nucleotides, the CDR3 is TGTGCCAGCAGCTTAGGAGATTATAGCAATCAGCCCCAGCATTTT. Protein sequence: CASSLGDYSNQPQHF.

This rearrangement joins TRBV19 to TRBJ2-1, with 9 bases fitting TRBD1. CDR1 LNHDA and CDR2 SQIVND come from the germline V gene (reference sequence). The V gene end was trimmed by 4 bases and the J gene end by 5 bases; junction bases not matched to a gene: 9. This CDR3 contains 16 residues. The CDR3 here is CASSKKGTGLNNEQFF. The CDR3 nucleotides are TGTGCCAGTAGTAAAAAAGGGACAGGGCTGAACAATGAGCAGTTCTTC.

V gene TRBV7-2 combines with J gene TRBJ1-3; the D gene is possibly TRBD1 (6 bases). Trimming pared 1 base from V and 5 bases from J, leaving 9 bases between. The CDR3 consists of 14 residues. In germline, CDR1 is SGHTA, CDR2 FQGNSA. Here the CDR3 reads CASSLVTGRNTIYF. Here the CDR3 DNA reads TGTGCCAGCAGCTTAGTAACAGGGCGAAACACCATATATTTT.

The chain has TRBV9 and TRBJ2-5, with TRBD1 as a possible D gene (6 bases). The ends were cut back, 6 bases at V and 2 bases at J, with 20 bases in the middle. CDR3 size: 16 residues. CDR1 is SGDLS, CDR2 YYNGEE, per germline. The CDR3 sequence: CASTPGEGQTQETQYF. The CDR3 DNA reads TGTGCCAGCACCCCAGGTGAAGGACAGACGCAAGAGACCCAGTACTTC.

The chain combines TRBV2 with TRBJ1-4; the D gene is possibly TRBD1 (6 bases). The germline V gene encodes CDR1 SNHLY and CDR2 FYNNEI. The CDR3 extends over 13 amino acids. Trimming took off 9 bases at V and 0 bases at J, with 8 bases between the two ends. The CDR3 region is CARRTATNEKLFF. DNA for the CDR3: TGTGCCAGGAGGACAGCAACTAATGAAAAACTGTTTTTT.

This chain uses TRBV5-1 with TRBJ1-1, with D possibly matching TRBD1 (5 bases). The germline V gene has CDR1 SGHRS and CDR2 YFSETQ. Trimming removed 2 bases from V and 4 bases from J, with 15 bases in between. The CDR3 contains 15 residues. For the CDR3, the DNA is TGCGCCAGCAGCTTCTCTTCGGGGGTGAGCACTGAAGCTTTCTTT. Translation: CASSFSSGVSTEAFF.

This chain links TRBV29-1 with TRBJ2-1; D not certain. V shed 3 bases and J shed 0 bases, with 15 bases lying between them. This CDR3 is built from 16 residues. Germline CDR1 reads SQVTM; CDR2 reads ANQGSEA. CDR3 nucleotide sequence: TGCAGCGTTGATGTAGCTGCTTCGAGCTCCTACAATGAGCAGTTCTTC. Translated, it gives CSVDVAASSSYNEQFF.

This clone appeared once. This chain connects TRBV3-1 (or the pseudogene TRBV3-2) to TRBJ1-3; no clear D gene. Germline V gene data show CDR1 as LGHDT and CDR2 as YNNKEL (reference sequence). The CDR3 has 17 amino acids. Deletions cut 0 bases from V and 0 bases from J, with 12 bases between. The CDR3 nucleotides are TGTGCCAGCAGCCAAGATCAGGTGGCCTTCTCTGGAAACACCATATATTTT. The encoded protein is CASSQDQVAFSGNTIYF.

V usage is TRBV5-5 and J usage is TRBJ2-5; no reliable D call. The CDR3 contains 16 residues. The germline V gene has CDR1 SGHKS and CDR2 YYEKEE (reference sequence). V shed 4 bases and J shed 5 bases, with 21 bases lying between them. The CDR3 DNA is TGTGCCAGCAGCAAATTCCCTGGAGAGATCGAGGAGACCCAGTACTTC. It translates to CASSKFPGEIEETQYF.

This rearrangement joins TRBV7-2 to TRBJ2-7, with D perhaps TRBD2 (5 bases). V was trimmed by 2 bases and J by 3 bases, leaving 14 bases between them. The CDR3 extends over 15 amino acids. Germline CDR1 reads SGHTA; CDR2 reads FQGNSA. CDR3 residues: CASSLYPSSYYEQYF. In DNA form, the CDR3 reads TGTGCCAGCAGCTTATATCCTAGCTCCTACTACGAGCAGTACTTC.

This rearrangement joins TRBV15 to TRBJ1-3, with D possibly TRBD1 on 5 matching bases. The CDR3 has 15 residues. V lost 0 bases and J lost 3, with 9 bases in between. Per germline, CDR1 LNHNV and CDR2 YYDKDF (reference sequence). CDR3 sequence: CATSRDRTNGNTIYF. The CDR3 DNA reads as TGTGCCACCAGCAGAGACCGGACAAATGGAAACACCATATATTTT.

The rearrangement links TRBV2 to TRBJ2-6, with 14 bases matching TRBD2. Germline CDR1 and CDR2: SNHLY and FYNNEI. The CDR3 length is 18 residues. The V gene end was trimmed by 4 bases and the J gene end by 4 bases; junction bases not matched to a gene: 6. DNA for the CDR3: TGTGCCAGCAGTGCCAGACTAGCGGGGGGGCTCGGGGCCAACGTCCTGACTTTC. This codes for CASSARLAGGLGANVLTF.

The chain carries TRBV2 and TRBJ1-5, with 10 bases lining up with TRBD1. Trimming took 3 bases from V and 4 from J; bases not matched to a gene: 3. This CDR3 contains 15 residues. Germline V lookup: CDR1 SNHLY, CDR2 FYNNEI. The CDR3 DNA sequence: TGTGCCAGCAGTGAGGGACAGGGGTATAATCAGCCCCAGCATTTT. Protein sequence: CASSEGQGYNQPQHF. Full variable domain (outside the CDR3, taken from reference TRBV2 and TRBJ1-5): EPEVTQTPSHQVTQMGQEVILRCVPISNHLYFYWYRQILGQKVEFLVSFYNNEISEKSEIFDDQFSVERPDGSNFTLKIRSTKLEDSAMYFCASSEGQGYNQPQHFGDGTRLSIL.

Remarks on this clone: At one end the junction does not follow the germline gene, possibly because of a read error. This chain uses TRBV19 with TRBJ2-2; weak D call: TRBD1 (5 bases). The germline V gene has CDR1 LNHDA and CDR2 SQIVND (reference sequence). The CDR3 has 15 residues. The CDR3 bases are TGTGCCAGTAGTCCCGTAGCAGGGAACCCCGGGGAGCTGTTTTTT. Its protein product is CASSPVAGNPGELFF.

The chain recombines TRBV10-3 with TRBJ2-7; no clear D. Germline CDR1 ENHRY, CDR2 SYGVKD. The CDR3 length is 12 residues. Trimming pared 3 bases from V and 5 bases from J, leaving 8 bases between. CDR3: CAISDALNEQYF. The CDR3 bases are TGTGCCATCAGTGATGCACTGAACGAGCAGTACTTC.

The chain links TRBV18 to TRBJ2-5, with a weak D call TRBD1 (6 bases). There are 15 residues in the CDR3. Deletions cut 3 bases from V and 5 bases from J, with 16 bases between. The germline gives CDR1 KGHSH, CDR2 LQKENI. CDR3 region: CASSPSQGVAETQYF. The DNA for the CDR3 is TGTGCCAGCTCACCGTCACAGGGCGTTGCGGAGACCCAGTACTTC.

Only a few counts were recorded for this clone. The chain employs TRBV18 and TRBJ2-7; D may be TRBD1 (5 bases). CDR3 length: 14 residues. Germline CDR1 KGHSH, CDR2 LQKENI. Trimming removed 3 bases at V and 0 bases at J, with 9 bases between. The CDR3 nucleotides read TGTGCCAGCTCACCGCTACAGGTCTCCTACGAGCAGTACTTC. This translates into CASSPLQVSYEQYF.